The 18 T cell receptor beta chains presented below share a single source sample, sequenced in a study of regulatory and conventional T cells in RAG deficiency (TCRdb year 2017). Before genomic DNA extraction, conventional CD4+ T cells were purified from blood as CD25-low CD127-high cells. Library method: the immunoSEQ multiplex PCR assay. What TCRdb holds here is the immuneACCESS table cut down to in-frame rearrangements. Part of the clones is not present; checked against another copy, under half of the missing clones reflect an unresolved V gene, and the others are unexplained. The sample yields under 35,000 clones; roughly 76% were counted once. Together, the top ten hold around 3.4% of the sample. The same sample was also used in a study of regulatory T cells. The other study reports the following: In the multiplex PCR, 52 forward TRBV primers and 13 reverse TRBJ primers were used, and assay-based and computational corrections were applied for amplification bias.

The sample was CD4+ effector T cells sorted from blood. These TCRs come from a human donor in good health.

This sequence joins TRBV6-6 and TRBJ1-5; no definite D call. V dropped 2 bases and J dropped 5 bases, with 4 bases sitting between them. Germline values: CDR1 MNHNY, CDR2 SVGAGI (reference sequence). The CDR3 spans 12 residues. As DNA, the CDR3 is TGTGCCAGCAGTTACACCGATCAGCCCCAGCATTTT. It yields the protein CASSYTDQPQHF.

This clone occurred once. J is TRBJ1-6 and V is TRBV11-2, with 8 nucleotides matching TRBD1. V lost 4 bases and J lost 2; bases outside the gene matches: 10. There are 18 residues in the CDR3. Germline assignment: CDR1 SGHAT and CDR2 FQNNGV. CDR3 bases: TGTGCCAGCAGCTCGTACGGACAGGGAGAAACCTATAATTCACCCCTCCACTTT. It specifies CASSSYGQGETYNSPLHF. Full variable domain (remainder filled in from reference TRBV11-2 and TRBJ1-6): EAGVAQSPRYKIIEKRQSVAFWCNPISGHATLYWYQQILGQGPKLLIQFQNNGVVDDSQLPKDRFSAERLKGVDSTLKIQPAKLEDSAVYLCASSSYGQGETYNSPLHFGNGTRLTVT.

The genes are TRBV4-1 and TRBJ1-6; 7 bases line up with TRBD1. The CDR3 has 16 amino acids. V trimming: 2 bases; J trimming: 10 bases; junction bases outside the gene matches: 11. Germline assignment: CDR1 MGHRA and CDR2 YSYEKL. DNA of the CDR3: TGCGCCAGCAGCCAAAGGGAACAGGGGATTAAGTCACCCCTCCACTTT. The encoded protein is CASSQREQGIKSPLHF.

The V gene is TRBV18, the J gene TRBJ2-4, with D possibly being TRBD1 (5 bases). Germline V CDR1 and CDR2: KGHSH, LQKENI. Trimming stripped 1 base from V and 5 bases from J, with 6 bases between. CDR3 length equals 13 residues. Here the CDR3 reads CASSPRGENIQYF. The CDR3 DNA sequence: TGTGCCAGCTCACCACGGGGCGAAAACATTCAGTACTTC. The complete variable domain, with remaining parts taken from reference TRBV18 and TRBJ2-4, reads NAGVMQNPRHLVRRRGQEARLRCSPMKGHSHVYWYRQLPEEGLKFMVYLQKENIIDESGMPKERFSAEFPKEGPSILRIQQVVRGDSAAYFCASSPRGENIQYFGAGTRLSVL.

This clone was detected once. The gene calls are TRBV4-2 and TRBJ2-5; a weak D match, TRBD1 (5 bases). With 1 base removed from V and 2 bases from J, the gap between germline ends came to 8 bases. CDR3 length: 14 amino acids. Germline V lookup: CDR1 LGHNA, CDR2 YNFKEQ. CDR3 nucleotide sequence: TGTGCCAGCAGCCAAGCAGGGCTGCAAGAGACCCAGTACTTC. Its translation: CASSQAGLQETQYF.

This sequence joins TRBV5-1 and TRBJ2-5, with D hard to call. The germline V gene encodes CDR1 SGHRS and CDR2 YFSETQ. Trimming shortened V by 4 bases and J by 0 bases, and 10 bases separated the two germline ends. The CDR3 length is 14 residues. CDR3 DNA: TGCGCCAGCAGCCAGCTCGAGTACCAAGAGACCCAGTACTTC. It encodes CASSQLEYQETQYF.

This clone was counted only a few times. The V call is TRBV2, the J call TRBJ2-7; 9 bases match TRBD1. This CDR3 contains 14 residues. In germline, CDR1 is SNHLY, CDR2 FYNNEI. The trim removed 3 bases at V and 6 bases at J, leaving 6 bases unmatched. The CDR3 DNA sequence: TGTGCCAGCAGTGAGGGACAGGGTCCGGGCGAGCAGTACTTC. This codes for CASSEGQGPGEQYF. Together with reference TRBV2 and TRBJ2-7, the CDR3 gives the full variable domain: EPEVTQTPSHQVTQMGQEVILRCVPISNHLYFYWYRQILGQKVEFLVSFYNNEISEKSEIFDDQFSVERPDGSNFTLKIRSTKLEDSAMYFCASSEGQGPGEQYFGPGTRLTVT.

The chain carries TRBV28 and TRBJ1-2; the D gene is possibly TRBD1 (5 bases). The germline gives CDR1 MDHEN, CDR2 SYDVKM. This CDR3 contains 14 residues. V was clipped by 6 bases and J by 5 bases, with 16 bases between them. For the CDR3, the DNA is TGTGCCAGCAGCCGCCTCATCGGGGCGTATGGCTACACCTTC. Translation gives CASSRLIGAYGYTF.

This chain connects TRBV7-3 to TRBJ2-3; TRBD2 agrees at 8 bases. The CDR3 extends over 17 amino acids. Germline CDR1 SGHTA, CDR2 FQGTGA. Trimming cost V 2 bases and J 3 bases; bases outside gene matches: 10. In nucleotides, the CDR3 is TGTGCCAGCAGCTTAGGGATACTAGCGGAGGGAACAGATACGCAGTATTTT. Its translation is CASSLGILAEGTDTQYF. The entire variable domain, with the rest obtained from reference TRBV7-3 and TRBJ2-3, is as follows: GAGVSQTPSNKVTEKGKYVELRCDPISGHTALYWYRQSLGQGPEFLIYFQGTGAADDSGLPNDRFFAVRPEGSVSTLKIQRTERGDSAVYLCASSLGILAEGTDTQYFGPGTRLTVL.

For the CDR3, the DNA is TGTGCCAGCAGTGAAAGGAGCGGGGGGGCCTCCCCTAGCACAGATACGCAGTATTTT. This codes for CASSERSGGASPSTDTQYF. The gene calls are TRBV2 and TRBJ2-3, with 10 bases matching TRBD2. CDR1 is SNHLY and CDR2 is FYNNEI in the germline V gene. This CDR3 has 19 residues. J lost 0 bases, V lost 2 bases, and 11 bases had no gene match.

This chain joins TRBV7-2 and TRBJ2-7; D remains unclear. This CDR3 spans 13 amino acids. The V and J ends lost 3 bases and 3 bases respectively, with 9 bases between them. CDR1 SGHTA and CDR2 FQGNSA come from the germline V gene. CDR3 DNA: TGTGCCAGCAGCTTGTCACAAGTCTACGAGCAGTACTTC. It encodes CASSLSQVYEQYF.

This chain uses TRBV6-1 with TRBJ1-2; tentatively, D is TRBD1 (6 bases). The CDR3 runs 14 residues. Looked up from germline, CDR1 is MNHNS and CDR2 is SASEGT. Trimming pared 5 bases from V and 8 bases from J, leaving 18 bases between. As DNA, the CDR3 is TGTGCCAGCAGTCCCTTTGGACAGCTGGGCGGCTACACCTTC. It encodes CASSPFGQLGGYTF.

This sequence joins TRBV18 and TRBJ1-3, with TRBD1 as a possible D gene (6 bases). This CDR3 comprises 19 residues. Trimming shortened V by 5 bases and J by 0 bases, and 23 bases separated the two germline ends. The germline gives CDR1 KGHSH, CDR2 LQKENI. The chain's CDR3 is CASSDDRTKGESSGNTIYF. The CDR3 region has the DNA TGTGCCAGCTCAGACGACAGGACGAAAGGTGAAAGCTCTGGAAACACCATATATTTT.

The chain recombines TRBV5-8 with TRBJ2-7; no firm D call. CDR3 length equals 13 residues. The V gene lost 0 bases and the J gene lost 5 bases, with 9 bases spanning the gap. Germline V gene sequence: CDR1 SGHTS, CDR2 YDEGEE. The CDR3 nucleotides are TGTGCCAGCAGCTTGGGGCCGGGTGACGAGCAGTACTTC. Its translation: CASSLGPGDEQYF.

This clone was recorded only once. This chain connects TRBV7-9 to TRBJ1-1, with TRBD1 matching 10 bases. The V gene's germline CDR1 is SEHNR and CDR2 FQNEAQ (reference sequence). This CDR3 region has 14 residues. After removal of 3 bases from V and 10 bases from J, the junction contained 8 bases not matched to a gene. This CDR3 is CASSLLTGGVGAFF. In DNA, the CDR3 is TGTGCCAGCAGCTTGTTGACAGGGGGCGTGGGAGCTTTCTTT.

The rearrangement joins TRBV7-8 to TRBJ1-5; D not certain. This CDR3 contains 13 residues. Germline V lookup: CDR1 SGHVS, CDR2 FQNEAQ. V dropped 2 bases and J dropped 5 bases, with 7 bases sitting between them. The chain's CDR3 is CASSLMRHQPQHF. CDR3 bases: TGTGCCAGCAGCTTAATGAGACATCAGCCCCAGCATTTT.

The V and J genes are TRBV6-1 and TRBJ2-2; 8 positions agree with TRBD2. J was trimmed by 5 bases and V by 5 bases; bases with no gene match: 1. CDR3 size: 13 residues. Germline V gene lookup returns CDR1 MNHNS and CDR2 SASEGT. The CDR3 region has the DNA TGTGCCAGCAGTCTAGCGGGTACCGGGGAGCTGTTTTTT. The encoded protein is CASSLAGTGELFF.

Only one count was recorded for this clone. J is TRBJ2-6 and V is TRBV19; 7 bases align to TRBD2. Trimming at V came to 3 bases and at J to 0 bases, leaving 8 bases not matched to a gene. The CDR3 sequence is 18 residues long. The V gene's germline CDR1 is LNHDA and CDR2 SQIVND (reference sequence). The CDR3 loop reads CASSMQRGAPSGANVLTF. Written as DNA, the CDR3 is TGTGCCAGTAGTATGCAGCGGGGTGCCCCCTCTGGGGCCAACGTCCTGACTTTC.